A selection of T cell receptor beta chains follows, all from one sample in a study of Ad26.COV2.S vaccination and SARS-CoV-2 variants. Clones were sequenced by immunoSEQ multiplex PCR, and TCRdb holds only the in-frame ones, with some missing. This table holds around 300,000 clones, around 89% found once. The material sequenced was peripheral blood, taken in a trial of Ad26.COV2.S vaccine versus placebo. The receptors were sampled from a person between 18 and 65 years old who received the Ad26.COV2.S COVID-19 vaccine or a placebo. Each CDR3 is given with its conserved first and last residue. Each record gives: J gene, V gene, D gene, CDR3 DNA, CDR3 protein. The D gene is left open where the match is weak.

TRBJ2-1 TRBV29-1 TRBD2 TGCAGCGTAGGAAGCGGGGGGCAGTTCTTC CSVGSGGQFF
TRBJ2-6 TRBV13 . TGTGCCAGCAGCTTTGTGCCCGGGACTGGGGCCAACGTCCTGACTTTC CASSFVPGTGANVLTF
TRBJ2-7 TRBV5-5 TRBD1 TGTGCCAGCAGCTTGGAACAGGGGAGATCCTACGAGCAGTACTTC CASSLEQGRSYEQYF
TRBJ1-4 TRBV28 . TGTGCCAGCAGTTTATTACGCCTGGGTGAAAAACTGTTTTTT CASSLLRLGEKLFF
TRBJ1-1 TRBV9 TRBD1 TGTGCCAGCAGCCCACCAGGGGGCCTAGACACTGAAGCTTTCTTT CASSPPGGLDTEAFF
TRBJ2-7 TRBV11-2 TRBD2 TGTGCCAGCAGCTCGACTAGCGGGAGGAATTACGAGCAGTACTTC CASSSTSGRNYEQYF
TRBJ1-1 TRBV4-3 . TGCGCCAGCAGCCAAGATTACAGAAACACTGAAGCTTTCTTT CASSQDYRNTEAFF
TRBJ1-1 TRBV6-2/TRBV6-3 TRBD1 TGTGCCAGCAGTCACGGGACAGTGACTGAAGCTTTCTTT CASSHGTVTEAFF
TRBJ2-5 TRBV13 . TGTGCCAGCAGCCCACAGTCAGGGGGAGGGGAGACCCAGTACTTC CASSPQSGGGETQYF
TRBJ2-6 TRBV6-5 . TGTGCCAGCAGCCTTCTCTCTGGGGCCAACGTCCTGACTTTC CASSLLSGANVLTF